This T cell receptor (beta chain) originates from a study of long-term antiretroviral therapy in people with HIV. Version v3.0 of the immunoSEQ assay was performed at survey level. Target depth was about 40,000-50,000 T-cell genomes per sample. Produced via immunoSEQ multiplex PCR; TCRdb's table is partial and in-frame only. The repertoire holds about 12,000 clones, with 60% to 85% as singletons. The CDR3 spans 15 residues. Germline trimming cut 3 bases from V and 3 bases from J; bases unmatched to any gene: 8. The germline CDR1 and CDR2 sequences are SGHAT and FQNNGV. Study observations and caveats: Collection spanned 2004 to 2017; ART regimens may be less effective than current ones. Transplant donor controls retained higher diversity, though diversity increased after ART. Versus controls, repertoires in people with HIV had narrower CDR3 length ranges.

In regard to this clone: The target antigen is unknown.

The sequencing used unsorted PBMCs, collected 0.8 years before starting antiretroviral therapy. V usage is TRBV11-2 and J usage is TRBJ2-7; 7 nucleotides align to TRBD1. The clonotype originates from a woman aged 35 to 49 with HIV. The CDR3: CASSFDGDRVYEQYF. The CDR3 bases are TGTGCCAGCAGCTTTGATGGTGACAGGGTCTACGAGCAGTACTTC.